The clone carrying this TCR beta chain was recorded at least ten times. This sample was included in a study of T cells in Graves' hyperthyroidism and ophthalmopathy. Overall study: Peripheral blood was secured at the point of initial diagnosis, before any treatment.

TCR beta CDR3 sequences were amplified from RNA transcripts. During a first-round RT-PCR of the TCR CDR3, the HTBI primer set was used. In TCRdb, the multiplex PCR reads were re-called with MiXCR into one record per CDR3 protein. The data contain a few hundred thousand distinct CDR3 sequences, around 20% of them seen just once; the ten biggest clones take up 50% to 65%. Patients showing uncontrolled infection, other autoimmune disease, pregnancy or lactation were ineligible. Germline assignment: CDR1 MNHNS and CDR2 SASEGT. V lost 5 bases and J lost 1, with 11 bases in between. The length of the CDR3 is 14 residues.

The source is a woman between 50 and 59 years old with Graves' hyperthyroidism. The chain links TRBV6-1 to TRBJ1-1, with TRBD1 as a possible D gene (6 bases). The sequencing sample was made of blood. The CDR3 DNA reads as TGTGCCAGCAGTCGGACAGCTACGAACACTGAAGCTTTCTTT. Its protein is CASSRTATNTEAFF.